Listed below are T cell receptor beta chains from one sample, sequenced in a study of T cell responses to AZD1222 COVID-19 vaccine. The repertoire was sequenced with immunoSEQ multiplex PCR; TCRdb's copy has only in-frame clones and lacks some. This sample carries approximately 110,000 clones, over 75% of them seen once, and the ten largest clones take 10% to 15%. Sample: peripheral blood, taken on day 0 of MenACWY control vaccination. These receptors were obtained from an adult in good health. The CDR3 runs from the conserved cysteine through the conserved F or W. A D gene is named only where the DNA matches it firmly. Clone size is shown for a subset of rows, as once, few, many or a class of expanded clone.

length,D,size,J,V,DNA,CDR3
14,-,-,TRBJ2-1,TRBV7-3,TGTGCCAGCAGCTTAACTTTGGGAGGAAATGAGCAGTTCTTC,CASSLTLGGNEQFF
14,-,once,TRBJ1-6,TRBV25-1,TGTGCCAGCGGCCTCCGGGGTAGGAATTCACCCCTCCACTTT,CASGLRGRNSPLHF
16,-,-,TRBJ1-1,TRBV10-3,TGTGCCATCAGTGAGTCGATAGATTTAGGGAACACTGAAGCTTTCTTT,CAISESIDLGNTEAFF
14,-,-,TRBJ1-5,TRBV6-2/TRBV6-3,TGTGCCAGCAGTTCTTACGACAGAGATCAGCCCCAGCATTTT,CASSSYDRDQPQHF
13,-,-,TRBJ1-2,TRBV12-3/TRBV12-4,TGTGCCAGCAGTTTAGGGTCAGCCTATGGCTACACCTTC,CASSLGSAYGYTF
15,TRBD2,-,TRBJ2-7,TRBV7-2,TGTGCCAGCAGCTTCATGGGGGGGTTGCCAGGGGAGCAGTACTTC,CASSFMGGLPGEQYF
11,-,-,TRBJ1-2,TRBV20-1,TGCAGTGCCCAGTGGGGTTATGGCTACACCTTC,CSAQWGYGYTF
14,-,-,TRBJ1-3,TRBV19,TGTGCCAGTAGTTCTACTGGTAACGGAAACACCATATATTTT,CASSSTGNGNTIYF
17,-,-,TRBJ2-7,TRBV6-4,TGTGCCAGCAGTGACTCGTTCACAGTACCCAGCTCCTACGAGCAGTACTTC,CASSDSFTVPSSYEQYF
13,-,-,TRBJ1-1,TRBV12-3/TRBV12-4,TGTGCCAGCTCGAGAGGAGTACACACTGAAGCTTTCTTT,CASSRGVHTEAFF
17,TRBD1,-,TRBJ2-5,TRBV9,TGTGCCAGCAGCGTAGGTCGGGACAGGGGGCTAGTAGAGACCCAGTACTTC,CASSVGRDRGLVETQYF
16,TRBD1,few,TRBJ1-6,TRBV4-2,TGTGCCAGCAGCCTACAGGGGGCCGTTTACAATTCACCCCTCCACTTT,CASSLQGAVYNSPLHF
14,TRBD2,-,TRBJ2-5,TRBV5-1,TGCGCCAGCAGCCCGGGACTAGCGGGGGGGACCCAGTACTTC,CASSPGLAGGTQYF
14,TRBD2,-,TRBJ2-5,TRBV30,TGTGCCTGGGCTAGCGGGGGGGCCCAAGAGACCCAGTACTTC,CAWASGGAQETQYF
15,TRBD1,-,TRBJ1-2,TRBV5-8,TGTGCCAGCAGCTTCGACAGGGGGTCTAACTATGGCTACACCTTC,CASSFDRGSNYGYTF
13,-,-,TRBJ1-4,TRBV11-2,TGTGCCAGCAGACCTCTAGGGGCTGAAAAACTGTTTTTT,CASRPLGAEKLFF
12,-,-,TRBJ1-1,TRBV2,TGTGCCAGCGAGGTCCCGAACACTGAAGCTTTCTTT,CASEVPNTEAFF
16,TRBD1,-,TRBJ1-1,TRBV30,TGTGCCTGGAGTGTATGGAGGCAGGGGGGGGGCACTGAAGCTTTCTTT,CAWSVWRQGGGTEAFF
15,TRBD1,-,TRBJ1-5,TRBV23-1,TGCGCCAGCAGCCAAGGGACAGGGAAGGATCAGCCCCAGCATTTT,CASSQGTGKDQPQHF
12,-,-,TRBJ1-4,TRBV4-1,TGCGCCAGCAGCCAAGATACCGAAAAACTGTTTTTT,CASSQDTEKLFF
13,-,-,TRBJ1-5,TRBV4-3,TGCGCCAGCAGCCAAGAAGTAGGCAAACCCCAGCATTTT,CASSQEVGKPQHF
16,TRBD1,-,TRBJ2-5,TRBV18,TGTGCCAGCTCACCAGCCCGTGGACAGGGGCAAGAGACCCAGTACTTC,CASSPARGQGQETQYF
15,TRBD1,few,TRBJ1-2,TRBV7-2,TGTGCCAGCAGCCCGACGGGACAGGGGGGGGTTGGCTACACCTTC,CASSPTGQGGVGYTF
15,-,once,TRBJ1-6,TRBV30,TGTGCCTGGAGTGTAAAACGGGACCTCAATTCACCCCTCCACTTT,CAWSVKRDLNSPLHF
14,-,-,TRBJ1-2,TRBV15,TGTGCCACCAGCCCGCGTCAGGGATACTATGGCTACACCTTC,CATSPRQGYYGYTF
16,TRBD1,-,TRBJ1-1,TRBV19,TGTGCCAGTAGTAAGGACAGGGGGCTCCGAGGGACTGAAGCTTTCTTT,CASSKDRGLRGTEAFF